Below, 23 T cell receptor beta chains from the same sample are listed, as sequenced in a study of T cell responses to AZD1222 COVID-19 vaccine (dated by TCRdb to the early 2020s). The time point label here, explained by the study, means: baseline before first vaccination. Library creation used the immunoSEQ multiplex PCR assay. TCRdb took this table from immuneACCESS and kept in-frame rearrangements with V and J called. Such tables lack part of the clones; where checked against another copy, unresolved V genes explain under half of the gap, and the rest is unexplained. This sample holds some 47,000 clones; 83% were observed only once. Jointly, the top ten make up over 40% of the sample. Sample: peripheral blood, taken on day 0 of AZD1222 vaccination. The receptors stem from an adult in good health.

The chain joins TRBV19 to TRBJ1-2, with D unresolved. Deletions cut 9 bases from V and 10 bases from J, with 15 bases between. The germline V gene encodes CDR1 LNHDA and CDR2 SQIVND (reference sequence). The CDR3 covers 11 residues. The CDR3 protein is CASRLERDYTF. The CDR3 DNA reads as TGTGCCAGCCGCCTCGAGAGGGACTACACCTTC.

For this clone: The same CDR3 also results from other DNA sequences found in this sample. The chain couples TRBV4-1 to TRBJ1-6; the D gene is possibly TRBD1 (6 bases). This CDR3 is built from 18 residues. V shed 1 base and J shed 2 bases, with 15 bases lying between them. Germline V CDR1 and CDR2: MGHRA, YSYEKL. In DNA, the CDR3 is TGCGCCAGCAGCCAAGGGACAGTCCTCCAGACCTATAATTCACCCCTCCACTTT. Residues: CASSQGTVLQTYNSPLHF.

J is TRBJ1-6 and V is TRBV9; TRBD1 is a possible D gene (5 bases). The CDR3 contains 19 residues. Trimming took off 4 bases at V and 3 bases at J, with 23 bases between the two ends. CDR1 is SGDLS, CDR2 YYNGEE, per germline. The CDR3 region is CASSPSLGAEGGYNSPLHF. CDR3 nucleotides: TGTGCCAGCAGCCCATCCCTCGGGGCGGAGGGAGGCTATAATTCACCCCTCCACTTT.

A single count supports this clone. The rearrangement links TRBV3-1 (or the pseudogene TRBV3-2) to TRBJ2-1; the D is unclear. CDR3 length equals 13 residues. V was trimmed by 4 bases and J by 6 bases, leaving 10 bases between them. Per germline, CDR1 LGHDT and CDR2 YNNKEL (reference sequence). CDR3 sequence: CASSRKRLNEQFF. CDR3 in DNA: TGTGCCAGCAGCCGGAAACGCCTCAATGAGCAGTTCTTC.

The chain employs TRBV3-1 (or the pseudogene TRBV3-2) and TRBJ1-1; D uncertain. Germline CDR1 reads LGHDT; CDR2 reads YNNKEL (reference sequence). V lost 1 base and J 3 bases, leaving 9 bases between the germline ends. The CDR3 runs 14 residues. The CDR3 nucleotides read TGTGCCAGCAGCCAAGCAGCCACAGACACTGAAGCTTTCTTT. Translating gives CASSQAATDTEAFF.

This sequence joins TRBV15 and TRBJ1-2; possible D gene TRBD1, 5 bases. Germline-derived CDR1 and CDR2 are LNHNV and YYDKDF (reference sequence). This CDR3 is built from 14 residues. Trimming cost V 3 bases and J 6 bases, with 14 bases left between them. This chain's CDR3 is CATSSGDPKDGYTF. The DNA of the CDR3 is TGTGCCACCAGCAGCGGGGACCCTAAGGATGGCTACACCTTC.

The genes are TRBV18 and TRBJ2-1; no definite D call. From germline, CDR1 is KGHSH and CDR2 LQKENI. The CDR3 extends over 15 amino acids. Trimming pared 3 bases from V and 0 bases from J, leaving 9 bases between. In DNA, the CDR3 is TGTGCCAGCTCACCGCAGACAAACTCCTACAATGAGCAGTTCTTC. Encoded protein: CASSPQTNSYNEQFF. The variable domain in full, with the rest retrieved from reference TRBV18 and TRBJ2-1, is NAGVMQNPRHLVRRRGQEARLRCSPMKGHSHVYWYRQLPEEGLKFMVYLQKENIIDESGMPKERFSAEFPKEGPSILRIQQVVRGDSAAYFCASSPQTNSYNEQFFGPGTRLTVL.

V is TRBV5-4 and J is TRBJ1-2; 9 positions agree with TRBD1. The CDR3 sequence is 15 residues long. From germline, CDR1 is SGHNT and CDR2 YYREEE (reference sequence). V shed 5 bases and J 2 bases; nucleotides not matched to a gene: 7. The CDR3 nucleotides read TGTGCCAGCAGTTCCGGGACAGGGCTCAACTATGGCTACACCTTC. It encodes CASSSGTGLNYGYTF.

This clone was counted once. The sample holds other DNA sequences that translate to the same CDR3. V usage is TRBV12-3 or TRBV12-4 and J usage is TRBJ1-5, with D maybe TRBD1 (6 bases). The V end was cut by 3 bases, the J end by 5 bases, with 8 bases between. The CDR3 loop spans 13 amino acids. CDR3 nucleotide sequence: TGTGCCAGCAGTTTGACAGGCGATCAGCCCCAGCATTTT. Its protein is CASSLTGDQPQHF.

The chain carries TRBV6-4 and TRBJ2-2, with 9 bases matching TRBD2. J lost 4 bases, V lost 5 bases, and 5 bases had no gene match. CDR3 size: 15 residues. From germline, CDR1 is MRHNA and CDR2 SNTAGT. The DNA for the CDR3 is TGTGCCAGCAGTCCGACTAGCGGAGGCACCGGGGAGCTGTTTTTT. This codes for CASSPTSGGTGELFF.

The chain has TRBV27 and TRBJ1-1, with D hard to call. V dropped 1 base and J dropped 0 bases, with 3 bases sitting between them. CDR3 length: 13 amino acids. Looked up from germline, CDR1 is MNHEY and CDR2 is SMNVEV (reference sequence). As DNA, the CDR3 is TGTGCCAGCAGTTTATTGGTGAACACTGAAGCTTTCTTT. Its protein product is CASSLLVNTEAFF.

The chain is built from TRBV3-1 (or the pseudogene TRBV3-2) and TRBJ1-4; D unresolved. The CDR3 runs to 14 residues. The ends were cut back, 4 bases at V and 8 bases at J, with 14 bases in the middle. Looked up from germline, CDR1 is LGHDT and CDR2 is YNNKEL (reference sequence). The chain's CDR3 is CASSPREGREKLFF. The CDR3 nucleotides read TGTGCCAGCAGCCCCCGGGAGGGAAGGGAAAAACTGTTTTTT.

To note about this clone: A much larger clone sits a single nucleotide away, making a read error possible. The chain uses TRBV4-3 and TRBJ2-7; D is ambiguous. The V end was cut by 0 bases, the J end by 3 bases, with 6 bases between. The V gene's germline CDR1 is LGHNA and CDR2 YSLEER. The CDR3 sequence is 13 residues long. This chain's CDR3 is CASSQDPRYEQYF. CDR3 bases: TGCGCCAGCAGCCAAGATCCCCGCTACGAGCAGTACTTC.

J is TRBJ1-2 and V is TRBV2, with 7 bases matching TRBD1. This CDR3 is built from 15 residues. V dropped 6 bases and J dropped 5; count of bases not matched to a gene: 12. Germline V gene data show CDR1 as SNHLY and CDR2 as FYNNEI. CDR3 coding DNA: TGTGCCAGCAGGCCAGGGGGGGGGCGCGGATATGGCTACACCTTC. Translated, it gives CASRPGGGRGYGYTF.

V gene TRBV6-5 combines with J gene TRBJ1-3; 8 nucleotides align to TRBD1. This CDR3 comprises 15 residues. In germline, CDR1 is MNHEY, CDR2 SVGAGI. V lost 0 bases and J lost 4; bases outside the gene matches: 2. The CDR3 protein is CASSYSRGPGNTIYF. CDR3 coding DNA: TGTGCCAGCAGTTACTCCAGGGGGCCAGGAAACACCATATATTTT.

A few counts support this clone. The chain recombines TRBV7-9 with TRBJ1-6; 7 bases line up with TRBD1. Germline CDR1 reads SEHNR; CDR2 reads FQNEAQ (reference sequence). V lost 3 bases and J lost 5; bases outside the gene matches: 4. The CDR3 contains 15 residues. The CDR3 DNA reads TGTGCCAGCAGCTTTTTAGGACAGGATAATTCACCCCTCCACTTT. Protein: CASSFLGQDNSPLHF.

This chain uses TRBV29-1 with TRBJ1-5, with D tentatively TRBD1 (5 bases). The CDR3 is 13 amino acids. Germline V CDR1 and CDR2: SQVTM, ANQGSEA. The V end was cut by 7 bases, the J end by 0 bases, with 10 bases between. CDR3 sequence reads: CSAGGSSNQPQHF. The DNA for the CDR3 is TGCAGCGCGGGGGGATCTAGCAATCAGCCCCAGCATTTT.

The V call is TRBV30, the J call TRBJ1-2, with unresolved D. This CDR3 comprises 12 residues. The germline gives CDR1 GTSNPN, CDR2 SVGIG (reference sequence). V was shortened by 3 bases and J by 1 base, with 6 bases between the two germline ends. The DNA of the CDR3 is TGTGCCTGGAGGGATGGTAACTATGGCTACACCTTC. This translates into CAWRDGNYGYTF.

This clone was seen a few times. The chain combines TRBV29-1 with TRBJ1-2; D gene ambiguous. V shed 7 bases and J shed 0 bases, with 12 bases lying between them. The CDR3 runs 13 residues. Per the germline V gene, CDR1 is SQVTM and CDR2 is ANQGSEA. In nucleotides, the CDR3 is TGCAGCGCTGGTACGGACTCTAACTATGGCTACACCTTC. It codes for CSAGTDSNYGYTF.

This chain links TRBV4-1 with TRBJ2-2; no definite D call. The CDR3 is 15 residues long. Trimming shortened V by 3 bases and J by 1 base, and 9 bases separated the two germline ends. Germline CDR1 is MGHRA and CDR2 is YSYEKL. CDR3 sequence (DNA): TGCGCCAGCAGCCACTCCCCGCAGAACACCGGGGAGCTGTTTTTT. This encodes CASSHSPQNTGELFF.

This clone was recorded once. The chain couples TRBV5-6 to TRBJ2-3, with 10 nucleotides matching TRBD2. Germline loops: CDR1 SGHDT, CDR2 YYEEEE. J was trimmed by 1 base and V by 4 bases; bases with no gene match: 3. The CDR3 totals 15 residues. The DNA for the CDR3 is TGTGCCAGCAGCCAAGGGACTAGCGGCACAGATACGCAGTATTTT. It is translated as CASSQGTSGTDTQYF.

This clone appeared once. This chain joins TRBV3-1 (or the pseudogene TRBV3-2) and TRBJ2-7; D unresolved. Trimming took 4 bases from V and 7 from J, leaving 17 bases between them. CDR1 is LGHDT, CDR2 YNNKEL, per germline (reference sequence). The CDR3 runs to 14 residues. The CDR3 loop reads CASSRDSSGYEQYF. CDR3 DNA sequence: TGTGCCAGCAGCCGCGATTCGTCAGGCTATGAGCAGTACTTC.

Here the CDR3 reads CASSLRGLRDSNTGELFF. In nucleotides, the CDR3 is TGTGCCAGCAGCTTACGCGGACTCCGGGACAGCAACACCGGGGAGCTGTTTTTT. The rearrangement joins TRBV7-8 to TRBJ2-2; 7 positions agree with TRBD1. The germline gives CDR1 SGHVS, CDR2 FQNEAQ. V was pared by 2 bases and J by 2 bases, with 11 bases of the junction left unmatched. The CDR3 has 18 residues.